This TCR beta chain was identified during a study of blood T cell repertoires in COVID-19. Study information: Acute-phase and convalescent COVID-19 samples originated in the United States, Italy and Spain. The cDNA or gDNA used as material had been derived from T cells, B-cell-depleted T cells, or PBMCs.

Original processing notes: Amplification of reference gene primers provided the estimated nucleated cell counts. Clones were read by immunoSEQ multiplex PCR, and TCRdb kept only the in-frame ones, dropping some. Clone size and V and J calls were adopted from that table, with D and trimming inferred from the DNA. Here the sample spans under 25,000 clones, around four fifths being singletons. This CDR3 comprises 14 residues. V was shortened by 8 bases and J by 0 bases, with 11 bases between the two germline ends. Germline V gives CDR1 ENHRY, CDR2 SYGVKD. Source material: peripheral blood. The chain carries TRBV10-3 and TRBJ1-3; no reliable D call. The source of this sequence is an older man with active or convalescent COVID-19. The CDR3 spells CAIGSKSSGNTIYF. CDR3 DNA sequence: TGTGCCATCGGCTCGAAAAGCTCTGGAAACACCATATATTTT.